This T cell receptor (beta chain) was sequenced during a study of siplizumab effects on memory and regulatory T cells. This table comes from immunoSEQ multiplex PCR, and its TCRdb copy is limited to in-frame clones, with some not included. This sample yields 75,000 to 95,000 clones, of which 90% are seen a single time; roughly 15% belongs to the top ten. Overall study results and limits: Assignment of a naive or memory phenotype failed for roughly 80-96% of the proliferating CD4+ or CD8+ clones. Sequences below about 10^-5 frequency were poorly captured. As a result, only a minor fraction of alloreactive clones mapped to unstimulated subsets. For mappable alloreactive CD4+ clones, the mean Treg-derived fraction was about 70% with siplizumab and 26.9% in controls.

With regard to this clone: Antigen unknown.

J lost 6 bases, V lost 7 bases, and 5 bases had no gene match. The germline V gene encodes CDR1 MNHNS and CDR2 SASEGT. The CDR3 is 13 residues long. The V and J genes are TRBV6-1 and TRBJ1-2; 10 nucleotides agree with TRBD1. This clonotype was sampled from a human donor in good health. Material for sequencing was CD4+ T cells sorted from blood. For the CDR3, the DNA is TGTGCCAGCACCCGGGACAGGGGTAATGGCTACACCTTC. It codes for CASTRDRGNGYTF.